This TCR beta chain was documented in a study of pediatric ulcerative colitis. This was a survey-level run. This table comes from immunoSEQ multiplex PCR, and its TCRdb copy is limited to in-frame clones, with some not included. The table includes over 20,000 clones, over 60% detected once. Rectal tissue came from one to two pinch biopsies taken at colonoscopy. The CDR3 contains 15 residues. With 6 bases removed from V and 2 bases from J, the gap between germline ends came to 14 bases. CDR1 SGHVS and CDR2 FNYEAQ come from the germline V gene. V is TRBV7-6 and J is TRBJ2-1, with D perhaps being TRBD1 or TRBD2 (5 bases each). This receptor was identified in a boy aged 5-17 years with severe ulcerative colitis. The sequenced sample consisted of gut tissue. This chain's CDR3 is CASSPGTHTYNEQFF. The CDR3, as DNA: TGTGCCAGCAGTCCCGGGACGCATACCTACAATGAGCAGTTCTTC.